The 9 T cell receptor beta chains below come from one sample, sequenced in a study of STAT5B mutations in CD4+ large granular lymphocyte leukemia. TCRdb's copy holds only in-frame clones and misses some; the assay was immunoSEQ multiplex PCR. The sample includes about 8,000 clones, roughly 91% of them seen just once. Sample: PBMCs. These receptors originate from a woman aged 70-85 years with CD4+ T-cell large granular lymphocyte leukemia.

The CDR3 loop reads CASSLDGANTEAFF. In DNA, the CDR3 is TGCGCCAGCAGCTTGGATGGAGCGAACACTGAAGCTTTCTTT. The V gene is TRBV5-1, the J gene TRBJ1-1; no reliable D call. V gave up 0 bases and J gave up 1 base, with 7 bases separating them. Germline lookup yields CDR1 SGHRS and CDR2 YFSETQ. The CDR3 has 14 residues.

The J gene is TRBJ1-2, the V gene TRBV6-1, with D possibly being TRBD1 (5 bases). CDR1 and CDR2 (germline): MNHNS, SASEGT. The CDR3 loop spans 14 amino acids. The V end was cut by 9 bases, the J end by 0 bases, with 14 bases between. CDR3 in DNA: TGTGCCAGTTACGGGGGACCAACTAACTATGGCTACACCTTC. It yields the protein CASYGGPTNYGYTF.

The chain couples TRBV7-2 to TRBJ2-5; no definite D call. CDR3 length: 13 amino acids. The germline V gene has CDR1 SGHTA and CDR2 FQGNSA. Trimming shortened V by 1 base and J by 4 bases, and 7 bases separated the two germline ends. The CDR3 spells CASSLVPGETQYF. Here the CDR3 DNA reads TGTGCCAGCAGCTTAGTACCGGGAGAGACCCAGTACTTC.

The chain uses TRBV5-5 and TRBJ1-1; maybe TRBD1 (6 bases). The CDR3 is made up of 14 amino acids. V lost 3 bases, J lost 5 bases, and 14 bases lay in between. The germline gives CDR1 SGHKS, CDR2 YYEKEE (reference sequence). CDR3 in DNA: TGTGCCAGCAGCTGGGTACAGGGAGGTACTGAAGCTTTCTTT. This gives the protein CASSWVQGGTEAFF.

This chain uses TRBV11-1 with TRBJ2-3; 13 nucleotides align to TRBD2. The V gene end was trimmed by 4 bases and the J gene end by 3 bases; junction bases not matched to a gene: 1. The length of the CDR3 is 15 residues. The germline gives CDR1 SGHAT, CDR2 FQDESV (reference sequence). CDR3 in amino acids: CASSSGLAGTDTQYF. CDR3 nucleotides: TGTGCCAGCAGCTCGGGACTAGCGGGGACAGATACGCAGTATTTT.

The chain has TRBV5-1 and TRBJ2-3, with TRBD1 as a possible D gene (5 bases). The germline V gene encodes CDR1 SGHRS and CDR2 YFSETQ. V lost 0 bases and J 4 bases, leaving 6 bases between the germline ends. The CDR3 consists of 13 residues. The CDR3 loop reads CASSLVTADTQYF. The CDR3 DNA reads as TGCGCCAGCAGCTTGGTGACAGCAGATACGCAGTATTTT.

V gene TRBV18 combines with J gene TRBJ1-3; no clear D gene. Germline V lookup: CDR1 KGHSH, CDR2 LQKENI. The V gene lost 5 bases and the J gene lost 4 bases, with 12 bases spanning the gap. The CDR3 is 14 amino acids. In DNA form, the CDR3 reads TGTGCCAGCTCAGATGACATTTCGGGAAACACCATATATTTT. This codes for CASSDDISGNTIYF.

This clone came up once. V is TRBV27 and J is TRBJ2-3, with D tentatively TRBD2 (6 bases). Trimming left V 2 bases short and J 4 bases short, with 10 bases between. Germline values: CDR1 MNHEY, CDR2 SMNVEV (reference sequence). The CDR3 has 14 amino acids. The CDR3 DNA is TGTGCCAGCAGTTTAATGGGGGGTGCAGATACGCAGTATTTT. This translates into CASSLMGGADTQYF.

This chain joins TRBV5-6 and TRBJ1-1, with D possibly being TRBD1 (5 bases). Germline V gene lookup returns CDR1 SGHDT and CDR2 YYEEEE. The CDR3 sequence is 15 residues long. Trimming took off 1 base at V and 0 bases at J, with 10 bases between the two ends. Here the CDR3 reads CASSLSGGMNTEAFF. The CDR3 nucleotides read TGTGCCAGCAGCTTGTCTGGGGGGATGAACACTGAAGCTTTCTTT.